The 30 T cell receptor beta chains below all came from one sample that was sequenced in a study of blood T cells in healthy people across ages. With a J-beta primer mix and a sample-barcoded 5' primer, a second PCR ran about 7 to 11 cycles. Via MiXCR, TCRdb re-called the 5' RACE reads, giving one row per CDR3 protein. The table records some 800,000 distinct CDR3 sequences, around 45% of them present only once. Material: blood. These receptors came from a man aged 60 to 75 in good health.

This clonotype was recorded at least ten times. The chain carries TRBV7-2 and TRBJ2-7; D gene unclear. The CDR3 loop spans 12 amino acids. Per the germline V gene, CDR1 is SGHTA and CDR2 is FQGNSA. With 2 bases removed from V and 6 bases from J, the gap between germline ends came to 8 bases. CDR3 DNA: TGTGCCAGCAGCTTACTTGCGTCCGAGCAGTACTTC. Residues: CASSLLASEQYF. The complete variable domain, with remaining parts taken from reference TRBV7-2 and TRBJ2-7, reads GAGVSQSPSNKVTEKGKDVELRCDPISGHTALYWYRQSLGQGLEFLIYFQGNSAPDKSGLPSDRFSAERTGGSVSTLTIQRTQQEDSAVYLCASSLLASEQYFGPGTRLTVT.

The rearrangement joins TRBV5-1 to TRBJ2-1; D is unclear. Per the germline V gene, CDR1 is SGHRS and CDR2 is YFSETQ. V was cut by 4 bases and J by 12 bases, with 14 bases left in between. CDR3 length equals 12 residues. The CDR3 reads CASSLQRTAQFF. Written as DNA, the CDR3 is TGCGCCAGCAGCCTACAGCGTACAGCGCAGTTCTTC.

The chain is built from TRBV4-3 and TRBJ2-5; D ambiguous. The CDR3 has 14 residues. CDR1 and CDR2 from the germline V gene are LGHNA and YSLEER. The germline V and J ends were trimmed by 0 bases and 1 base, with 6 bases remaining between them. The CDR3 here is CASSQEASQETQYF. DNA of the CDR3: TGCGCCAGCAGCCAAGAGGCCTCCCAAGAGACCCAGTACTTC.

The chain carries TRBV24-1 and TRBJ2-5, with a tentative D call TRBD2 (5 bases). The germline gives CDR1 KGHDR, CDR2 SFDVKD. The V and J ends lost 2 bases and 1 base respectively, with 10 bases between them. This CDR3 has 15 amino acids. The CDR3 bases are TGTGCCACCAGTGATTCCCAGGAGGTCCAAGAGACCCAGTACTTC. Its translation: CATSDSQEVQETQYF.

This chain joins TRBV12-3 or TRBV12-4 and TRBJ1-4; 10 bases are shared with TRBD1. J was trimmed by 9 bases and V by 1 base; bases with no gene match: 5. This CDR3 has 15 amino acids. CDR3 loop: CASSLGDRGGKKLFF. In DNA, the CDR3 is TGTGCCAGCAGTTTAGGGGACAGGGGTGGGAAAAAACTGTTTTTT.

In nucleotides, the CDR3 is TGTGCCAGCAGCACGACAGGGTACGAGCAGTACTTC. Amino acid sequence: CASSTTGYEQYF. V gene TRBV6-6 combines with J gene TRBJ2-7, with 7 bases fitting TRBD1. This CDR3 spans 12 amino acids. CDR1 and CDR2 from the germline V gene are MNHNY and SVGAGI (reference sequence). V was clipped by 6 bases and J by 4 bases; unmatched bases: 3.

V is TRBV12-3 or TRBV12-4 and J is TRBJ2-1; 14 nucleotides align to TRBD2. V was pared by 6 bases and J by 9 bases, with 7 bases of the junction left unmatched. The CDR3 length is 15 residues. CDR3 sequence (DNA): TGTGCCAGCAGCCCTGGACTAGCGGGGGGCGGTGAGCAGTTCTTC. This translates into CASSPGLAGGGEQFF.

The chain couples TRBV20-1 to TRBJ2-5; 8 nucleotides agree with TRBD1. Looked up from germline, CDR1 is DFQATT and CDR2 is SNEGSKA (reference sequence). V dropped 4 bases and J dropped 4; count of bases not matched to a gene: 14. The CDR3 totals 16 residues. CDR3 nucleotide sequence: TGCAGTGCTACCCCAGGACAGGGCTACCGTGGAGAGACCCAGTACTTC. Protein: CSATPGQGYRGETQYF.

This clonotype was seen ten or more times. The chain carries TRBV4-3 and TRBJ2-7; D perhaps matches TRBD1 (5 bases). Germline values: CDR1 LGHNA, CDR2 YSLEER. The CDR3 is 18 amino acids. V was pared by 2 bases and J by 0 bases, with 20 bases between. The CDR3 DNA reads TGCGCCAGCAGCCAATCTCCCATAGGTGGGGCCGACTCCTACGAGCAGTACTTC. It yields the protein CASSQSPIGGADSYEQYF.

This clonotype has only a few counts. The chain has TRBV29-1 and TRBJ1-2; 7 bases align to TRBD1. Germline V gene lookup returns CDR1 SQVTM and CDR2 ANQGSEA. V dropped 3 bases and J dropped 2; count of bases not matched to a gene: 0. CDR3 length: 12 residues. Written as DNA, the CDR3 is TGCAGCGTTGACAGGGGGAACTATGGCTACACCTTC. Translating it yields CSVDRGNYGYTF.

This clonotype has a handful of counts. The chain uses TRBV28 and TRBJ2-7, with a tentative D call TRBD1 (6 bases). Trimming shortened V by 7 bases and J by 2 bases, and 12 bases separated the two germline ends. CDR1 and CDR2 (germline): MDHEN, SYDVKM. This CDR3 contains 13 residues. As DNA, the CDR3 is TGTGCCAGCAAAAGGCCAGGGGCCTACGAGCAGTACTTC. Translated, it gives CASKRPGAYEQYF.

The chain is built from TRBV7-9 and TRBJ1-1, with 7 bases lining up with TRBD1. J lost 1 base, V lost 3 bases, and 11 bases had no gene match. Germline lookup yields CDR1 SEHNR and CDR2 FQNEAQ (reference sequence). The CDR3 is 17 residues long. The CDR3 region has the DNA TGTGCCAGCAGCTTGTTTGGACAGGCCCCGAAGAACACTGAAGCTTTCTTT. Amino acids: CASSLFGQAPKNTEAFF.

Turning to this clonotype: A much more abundant neighbour one base away suggests this may be a read error. The chain employs TRBV4-3 and TRBJ1-6; D gene uncertain. Germline-derived CDR1 and CDR2 are LGHNA and YSLEER. CDR3 size: 13 residues. Here the CDR3 reads CASSQVPYSPFHF. The CDR3 DNA sequence: TGCGCCAGCAGCCAAGTTCCCTATTCACCCTTCCACTTT.

This clonotype was counted many times. The chain carries TRBV18 and TRBJ2-1; 9 nucleotides agree with TRBD1. After removal of 2 bases from V and 7 bases from J, the junction contained 3 bases not matched to a gene. CDR1 and CDR2 from the germline V gene are KGHSH and LQKENI. The CDR3 spans 14 residues. CDR3 amino acids: CASSPGTGSNEQFF. In DNA form, the CDR3 reads TGTGCCAGCTCACCAGGGACAGGGTCAAATGAGCAGTTCTTC.

The chain joins TRBV6-2 or TRBV6-3 to TRBJ2-6, with TRBD1 matching over 7 bases. The CDR3 is 17 residues long. Germline CDR1 is MNHEY and CDR2 is SVGEGT. Losses at the gene ends were 6 bases for V and 2 bases for J; bases not matched to a gene: 10. The CDR3 loop is CASSRRIDRAGANVLTF. In DNA form, the CDR3 reads TGTGCCAGCAGCCGCCGTATTGACAGGGCTGGGGCCAACGTCCTGACTTTC.

On this clonotype itself: At one end, the junction sequence differs from germline, possibly due to a read error. The CDR3 sequence is CASSLSQVGGYTF. The CDR3 nucleotides are TGTGCCAGCAGTTTATCCCAAGTGGGTGGCTACACCTTT. The chain couples TRBV27 to TRBJ1-2, with D hard to call. CDR1 and CDR2 from the germline V gene are MNHEY and SMNVEV (reference sequence). The CDR3 runs to 13 residues.

This clonotype has ten or more counts. CDR3 protein: CSARRKNGDEQFF. The CDR3 DNA sequence: TGCAGTGCTAGGAGGAAGAACGGCGATGAGCAGTTCTTC. The chain links TRBV20-1 to TRBJ2-1; no reliable D call. V dropped 3 bases and J dropped 8 bases, with 14 bases sitting between them. The germline CDR1 and CDR2 sequences are DFQATT and SNEGSKA (reference sequence). The CDR3 loop spans 13 amino acids.

The chain recombines TRBV6-5 with TRBJ1-2, with D maybe TRBD1 (5 bases). Germline V CDR1 and CDR2: MNHEY, SVGAGI. CDR3 length equals 15 residues. Trimming removed 2 bases from V and 0 bases from J, with 10 bases in between. The chain's CDR3 is CASSYKGLANYGYTF. CDR3 DNA: TGTGCCAGCAGTTACAAGGGGTTAGCTAACTATGGCTACACCTTC.

This sequence joins TRBV14 and TRBJ2-3, with 8 bases that match TRBD2. Losses at the gene ends were 3 bases for V and 4 bases for J; bases not matched to a gene: 12. The CDR3 is made up of 17 amino acids. Germline V CDR1 and CDR2: SGHDN, FVKESK. The CDR3 region has the DNA TGTGCCAGCAGCCATCGGTTCGGGGGGGCCTTCTCAGATACGCAGTATTTT. It specifies CASSHRFGGAFSDTQYF.

This clonotype was recorded a few times. This rearrangement joins TRBV6-2 or TRBV6-3 to TRBJ2-7; possible D gene TRBD2, 6 bases. Trimming took off 6 bases at V and 6 bases at J, with 15 bases between the two ends. The CDR3 is 13 residues long. Germline V CDR1 and CDR2: MNHEY, SVGEGT. The CDR3 DNA reads as TGTGCCAGCAGCCGCGCGTTGGGAGGCGAGCAGTACTTC. It codes for CASSRALGGEQYF.

The chain combines TRBV12-3 or TRBV12-4 with TRBJ2-3; D call uncertain. The CDR3 length is 12 residues. The germline V and J ends were trimmed by 2 bases and 8 bases, with 8 bases remaining between them. CDR3 region: CASSLSPATQYF. CDR3 nucleotide sequence: TGTGCCAGCAGTTTAAGCCCAGCTACGCAGTATTTT.

The rearrangement uses TRBV2 and TRBJ2-1; 9 nucleotides line up with TRBD2. CDR1 and CDR2 (germline): SNHLY, FYNNEI. V was clipped by 4 bases and J by 7 bases; unmatched bases: 2. The CDR3 runs to 13 residues. The CDR3, as DNA: TGTGCCAGCAGTGGGACTAGCGAAAATGAGCAGTTCTTC. Translating gives CASSGTSENEQFF.

CDR3 protein: CASSQSPGETYEQYF. DNA of the CDR3: TGTGCCAGCAGCCAGTCCCCAGGGGAGACCTACGAGCAGTACTTC. This chain links TRBV7-9 with TRBJ2-7, with D tentatively TRBD1 (6 bases). Germline V gene lookup returns CDR1 SEHNR and CDR2 FQNEAQ (reference sequence). The CDR3 spans 15 residues. The V end was cut by 5 bases, the J end by 2 bases, with 16 bases between. The complete variable domain, with remaining parts taken from reference TRBV7-9 and TRBJ2-7, reads DTGVSQNPRHKITKRGQNVTFRCDPISEHNRLYWYRQTLGQGPEFLTYFQNEAQLEKSRLLSDRFSAERPKGSFSTLEIQRTEQGDSAMYLCASSQSPGETYEQYFGPGTRLTVT.

This clonotype has only a few counts. V gene TRBV6-1 combines with J gene TRBJ2-1; no clear D. Germline values: CDR1 MNHNS, CDR2 SASEGT. Deletions cut 3 bases from V and 6 bases from J, with 15 bases between. The CDR3 has 15 amino acids. The CDR3 coding sequence is TGTGCCAGCAGTGACGAAGGGCGGATCGCCAATGAGCAGTTCTTC. This codes for CASSDEGRIANEQFF.

V is TRBV7-9 and J is TRBJ2-7; D gene ambiguous. V was cut by 8 bases and J by 6 bases, with 17 bases left in between. Germline V lookup: CDR1 SEHNR, CDR2 FQNEAQ (reference sequence). This CDR3 has 13 residues. The CDR3 here is CASLNIVGGEQYF. In DNA, the CDR3 is TGTGCCAGCTTGAATATTGTGGGTGGCGAGCAGTACTTC.

The CDR3 region has the DNA TGTGCCACCAGCAGATTATTCCGGGACAGAGCCGACTCTGGGGCCAACGTCCTGACTTTC. This translates into CATSRLFRDRADSGANVLTF. The chain has TRBV15 and TRBJ2-6; 7 bases are shared with TRBD1. The CDR3 consists of 20 residues. The germline V gene encodes CDR1 LNHNV and CDR2 YYDKDF (reference sequence). The V segment lost 2 bases and the J segment 0 bases; nucleotides outside the gene matches: 13.

This clonotype was counted a few times. The chain links TRBV7-9 to TRBJ1-1, with 7 bases lining up with TRBD1. CDR1 is SEHNR and CDR2 is FQNEAQ in the germline V gene (reference sequence). Germline trimming cut 4 bases from V and 10 bases from J; bases unmatched to any gene: 12. This CDR3 region has 14 residues. CDR3 DNA: TGTGCCAGCAGCTCTTCATCTTCAGGGGGGATAGCTTTCTTT. Residues: CASSSSSSGGIAFF.

The chain links TRBV7-2 to TRBJ1-2; possible D gene TRBD1, 6 bases. Germline V gene lookup returns CDR1 SGHTA and CDR2 FQGNSA. This CDR3 contains 15 residues. Trimming removed 5 bases from V and 1 base from J, with 14 bases in between. The CDR3 DNA follows: TGTGCCAGCAGCCTGCAGGGGACTAGTAACTATGGCTACACCTTC. It codes for CASSLQGTSNYGYTF.

The chain is built from TRBV6-5 and TRBJ2-1, with 13 bases matching TRBD2. With V trimmed by 3 bases and J by 0 bases, 11 bases remained unmatched. This CDR3 contains 20 residues. CDR1 and CDR2 (germline): MNHEY, SVGAGI. The CDR3 loop is CASSYSGTSGIPSSYNEQFF. Written as DNA, the CDR3 is TGTGCCAGCAGTTATTCCGGGACTAGCGGGATCCCGAGCTCCTACAATGAGCAGTTCTTC.

The CDR3 loop reads CSASGFGSTEAFF. Written as DNA, the CDR3 is TGCAGTGCTAGTGGTTTTGGTAGCACTGAAGCTTTCTTT. The J gene is TRBJ1-1, the V gene TRBV20-1, with D unclear. The germline gives CDR1 DFQATT, CDR2 SNEGSKA (reference sequence). The germline V and J ends were trimmed by 3 bases and 4 bases, with 12 bases remaining between them. The CDR3 is 13 residues long.